Listed here are 14 T cell receptor beta chains from one sample, sequenced in a study of low-dose radiotherapy and immunotherapy resistance in tumors (dated by TCRdb to 2021 to 2024). This sample's time point label indicates: before trial treatment. Instrument used: Illumina MiniSeq. First-strand cDNA was synthesized with Superscript III and a set of TRAV- and TRBV-specific primers, covering both TCRalpha and TCRbeta chains. TCRs were amplified with Phusion for 20 to 25 PCR cycles, with a constant-region primer paired with the adapter attached to the V primers. The public sequencing data were trimmed at Q25 with fastp and processed into clonotypes with MiXCR by TCRdb, which kept only in-frame beta chains. When rows share a CDR3 protein, they turn into one entry using the most common DNA and genes. This sample comprises fewer than 95,000 distinct CDR3 sequences, around 9.2% of them detected only once. Around 0.96% of the sample lies in the top ten.

The sequencing used PBMCs, collected before treatment. The source of these receptors is a male donor with prostate cancer.

In its sample, this clonotype was seen many times. The chain recombines TRBV7-9 with TRBJ2-1; 11 positions match TRBD2. With V trimmed by 5 bases and J by 4 bases, 7 bases remained unmatched. This CDR3 has 16 residues. The germline V gene encodes CDR1 SEHNR and CDR2 FQNEAQ (reference sequence). In nucleotides, the CDR3 is TGTGCCAGCAGCCTACTAGCGGGAGCGGGGTACAATGAGCAGTTCTTC. It specifies CASSLLAGAGYNEQFF.

This clonotype has ten or more counts. The chain carries TRBV20-1 and TRBJ1-5; a possible D gene is TRBD1 (5 bases). Per germline, CDR1 DFQATT and CDR2 SNEGSKA (reference sequence). There are 14 residues in the CDR3. V shed 1 base and J shed 3 bases, with 10 bases lying between them. The CDR3 DNA reads TGCAGTGCTAGAGCGGAGGGACTCAATCAGCCCCAGCATTTT. The encoded protein is CSARAEGLNQPQHF.

This clonotype has ten or more counts. The chain combines TRBV6-1 with TRBJ2-1; 8 bases are a match to TRBD2. The V gene end was trimmed by 2 bases and the J gene end by 0 bases; junction bases not matched to a gene: 0. Germline CDR1 and CDR2: MNHNS and SASEGT. The CDR3 contains 15 residues. CDR3 in DNA: TGTGCCAGCAGTGAACTAGCGGGCTCCTACAATGAGCAGTTCTTC. Its protein is CASSELAGSYNEQFF.

In its sample, this clonotype was seen many times. The chain joins TRBV3-1 to TRBJ1-2; possibly TRBD1 for D (5 bases). Deletions cut 4 bases from V and 1 base from J, with 10 bases between. The germline gives CDR1 LGHDT, CDR2 YNNKEL (reference sequence). The CDR3 totals 14 residues. This CDR3 is CASSLRQNNYGYTF. The CDR3 DNA reads as TGTGCCAGCAGCCTCCGACAGAATAACTATGGCTACACCTTC.

This clonotype was found many times. The rearrangement joins TRBV25-1 to TRBJ2-3; 7 nucleotides line up with TRBD1. Germline V gives CDR1 MGHDK, CDR2 SYGVNS. This CDR3 has 15 residues. Trimming removed 6 bases from V and 2 bases from J; junction bases left unmatched: 8. CDR3 region: CASRRGGQFTDTQYF. The DNA for the CDR3 is TGTGCCAGCAGGCGAGGGGGACAGTTCACAGATACGCAGTATTTT.

This clonotype was seen ten or more times. The chain links TRBV19 to TRBJ1-4; D gene uncertain. CDR1 and CDR2 from the germline V gene are LNHDA and SQIVND (reference sequence). The ends were cut back, 3 bases at V and 7 bases at J, with 12 bases in the middle. The CDR3 runs to 14 residues. The CDR3 is CASSIFHRAEKLFF. In nucleotides, the CDR3 is TGTGCCAGTAGTATCTTTCATCGTGCTGAAAAACTGTTTTTT.

The chain couples TRBV30 to TRBJ2-6; no firm D call. V dropped 6 bases and J dropped 1 base, with 13 bases sitting between them. CDR1 and CDR2 (germline): GTSNPN, SVGIG (reference sequence). CDR3 length: 15 amino acids. The chain's CDR3 is CACHKGVSGANVLTF. The CDR3 coding sequence is TGTGCCTGCCACAAGGGTGTATCTGGGGCCAACGTCCTGACTTTC.

At least ten counts were recorded for this clonotype. The chain joins TRBV29-1 to TRBJ2-3; 8 bases agree with TRBD2. Germline values: CDR1 SQVTM, CDR2 ANQGSEA. Germline trimming cut 7 bases from V and 4 bases from J; bases unmatched to any gene: 10. The CDR3 extends over 14 amino acids. CDR3 in DNA: TGCAGCGCGCATCAGCGGGAGTTGGCAGATACGCAGTATTTT. Amino acids: CSAHQRELADTQYF.

This clonotype was detected many times. The CDR3 bases are TGCGCCAGCAGCCAAGATCACAGGGCGAACACCGGGGAGCTGTTTTTT. It yields the protein CASSQDHRANTGELFF. V usage is TRBV4-3 and J usage is TRBJ2-2; D possibly corresponds to TRBD1 (6 bases). The germline V gene encodes CDR1 LGHNA and CDR2 YSLEER. V lost 0 bases and J lost 0, with 8 bases in between. This CDR3 spans 16 amino acids.

This clonotype showed up many times. The chain recombines TRBV2 with TRBJ2-7; D gene unclear. CDR1 SNHLY and CDR2 FYNNEI come from the germline V gene. The CDR3 has 13 amino acids. Trimming removed 7 bases at V and 5 bases at J, with 15 bases between. In DNA, the CDR3 is TGTGCCAGCACATCCGAGGCTTTCAACGAGCAGTACTTC. Its translation: CASTSEAFNEQYF.

This clonotype came up many times. The V call is TRBV5-4, the J call TRBJ2-1; 7 nucleotides match TRBD2. Germline values: CDR1 SGHNT, CDR2 YYREEE (reference sequence). This CDR3 spans 15 amino acids. J was trimmed by 4 bases and V by 0 bases; bases with no gene match: 4. This chain's CDR3 is CASSLGRELYNEQFF. CDR3 in DNA: TGTGCCAGCAGCTTGGGGCGGGAGTTGTACAATGAGCAGTTCTTC. The variable domain in full, with the rest retrieved from reference TRBV5-4 and TRBJ2-1, is ETGVTQSPTHLIKTRGQQVTLRCSSQSGHNTVSWYQQALGQGPQFIFQYYREEENGRGNFPPRFSGLQFPNYSSELNVNALELDDSALYLCASSLGRELYNEQFFGPGTRLTVL.

The table lists this clonotype with many counts. V usage is TRBV7-9 and J usage is TRBJ2-1; 11 bases are a match to TRBD2. The CDR3 totals 15 residues. Germline CDR1 SEHNR, CDR2 FQNEAQ (reference sequence). Trimming took 5 bases from V and 4 from J; bases not matched to a gene: 4. The CDR3: CASSKGLAVYNEQFF. In nucleotides, the CDR3 is TGTGCCAGCAGCAAGGGACTAGCGGTGTACAATGAGCAGTTCTTC.

This clonotype was seen at least ten times. The V gene is TRBV16, the J gene TRBJ1-1; no reliable D call. With 5 bases removed from V and 5 bases from J, the gap between germline ends came to 6 bases. CDR3 length equals 11 residues. Germline CDR1 is KGHSY and CDR2 is FQNENV. The CDR3 reads CASSVMTEAFF. As DNA, the CDR3 is TGTGCCAGCAGCGTAATGACTGAAGCTTTCTTT. The full variable domain, its missing parts supplied by reference TRBV16 and TRBJ1-1, is GEEVAQTPKHLVRGEGQKAKLYCAPIKGHSYVFWYQQVLKNEFKFLISFQNENVFDETGMPKERFSAKCLPNSPCSLEIQATKLEDSAVYFCASSVMTEAFFGQGTRLTVV.

This clonotype was detected ten times or more. This rearrangement joins TRBV2 to TRBJ2-1; 10 bases are shared with TRBD2. Germline V gene data show CDR1 as SNHLY and CDR2 as FYNNEI. The V gene end was trimmed by 6 bases and the J gene end by 2 bases; junction bases not matched to a gene: 10. This CDR3 has 17 residues. The CDR3 is CASSLPLAGEPYNEQFF. In DNA, the CDR3 is TGTGCCAGCAGCCTACCTCTAGCGGGAGAACCCTACAATGAGCAGTTCTTC.